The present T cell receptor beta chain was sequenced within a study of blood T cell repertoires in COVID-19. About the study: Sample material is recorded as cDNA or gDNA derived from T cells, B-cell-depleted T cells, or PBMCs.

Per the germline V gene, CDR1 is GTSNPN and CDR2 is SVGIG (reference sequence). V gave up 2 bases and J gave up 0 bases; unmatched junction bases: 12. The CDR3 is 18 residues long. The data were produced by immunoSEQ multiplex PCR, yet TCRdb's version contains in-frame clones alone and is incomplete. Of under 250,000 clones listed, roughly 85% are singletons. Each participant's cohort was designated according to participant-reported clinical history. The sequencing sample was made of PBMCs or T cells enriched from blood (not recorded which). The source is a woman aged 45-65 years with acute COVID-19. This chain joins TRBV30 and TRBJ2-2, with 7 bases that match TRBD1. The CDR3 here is CAWSRRTGPAPNTGELFF. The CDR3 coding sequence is TGTGCCTGGAGTCGCAGGACAGGTCCGGCCCCGAACACCGGGGAGCTGTTTTTT.